One and the same sample provided the 17 T cell receptor beta chains below, sequenced in a study of T-cell reconstitution after alpha-beta-depleted transplantation in children. This sample's TCRbeta library carried unique molecular identifier barcodes. TCRdb analysed the PCR reads with MiXCR anew, one entry per CDR3 protein. The sample gives more than 60,000 distinct CDR3 sequences, approximately 7.4% of which show up once; approximately 2.4% is in the top ten. The material sequenced was PBMCs from the stem cell graft donor, taken from the stem cell graft. The receptors derive from a human donor who donated a stem cell graft to a child with acute lymphoblastic leukemia.

This clonotype came up many times. As DNA, the CDR3 is TGCAGTGCTTGGGACAGGGGGCATTCACCCCTCCACTTT. It encodes CSAWDRGHSPLHF. The chain combines TRBV20-1 with TRBJ1-6; 12 bases line up with TRBD1. The germline gives CDR1 DFQATT, CDR2 SNEGSKA (reference sequence). The CDR3 has 13 residues. V gave up 5 bases and J gave up 8 bases; unmatched junction bases: 1.

This clonotype has ten or more counts. The V call is TRBV29-1, the J call TRBJ1-3, with a weak D call TRBD1 (5 bases). In germline, CDR1 is SQVTM, CDR2 ANQGSEA. Trimming shortened V by 1 base and J by 2 bases, and 9 bases separated the two germline ends. The CDR3 has 14 residues. The DNA for the CDR3 is TGCAGCGTTGAAGGAGGGGATACTGGAAACACCATATATTTT. Its protein product is CSVEGGDTGNTIYF.

This clonotype was recorded many times. The CDR3 region is CASSLAVDYEQYF. Here the CDR3 DNA reads TGTGCCAGCAGCCTCGCGGTGGATTACGAGCAGTACTTC. This chain uses TRBV9 with TRBJ2-7, with D hard to call. Germline V CDR1 and CDR2: SGDLS, YYNGEE. V lost 4 bases and J 4 bases, leaving 12 bases between the germline ends. The CDR3 is 13 amino acids.

This clonotype was seen at least ten times. The rearrangement uses TRBV7-3 and TRBJ2-7; TRBD1 or TRBD2 may be the D gene (6 bases each). V shed 0 bases and J shed 2 bases, with 23 bases lying between them. Germline V CDR1 and CDR2: SGHTA, FQGTGA. This CDR3 has 19 amino acids. In DNA form, the CDR3 reads TGTGCCAGCAGCTTAACGGGGGGCAAGCGGAGTTCCTTGCCCTACGAGCAGTACTTC. It codes for CASSLTGGKRSSLPYEQYF.

This clonotype has just a few counts. The chain couples TRBV5-1 to TRBJ2-2; weak D call: TRBD1 (5 bases). Trimming took 8 bases from V and 2 from J, leaving 13 bases between them. In germline, CDR1 is SGHRS, CDR2 YFSETQ. CDR3 length equals 14 residues. CDR3 sequence: CASTGGDNTGELFF. CDR3 coding DNA: TGCGCCAGTACAGGTGGAGATAACACCGGGGAGCTGTTTTTT.

This clonotype was seen only a few times. The genes are TRBV5-1 and TRBJ1-2; possibly TRBD1 for D (5 bases). This CDR3 comprises 13 residues. V dropped 7 bases and J dropped 7 bases, with 17 bases sitting between them. Looked up from germline, CDR1 is SGHRS and CDR2 is YFSETQ. CDR3 loop: CASGHEGFSGYTF. The CDR3 bases are TGCGCCAGCGGTCATGAGGGGTTCAGTGGCTACACCTTC.

This clonotype has at least ten counts. The chain is built from TRBV28 and TRBJ2-7; 12 positions match TRBD1. This CDR3 is 15 amino acids long. Germline CDR1 reads MDHEN; CDR2 reads SYDVKM. With V trimmed by 6 bases and J by 3 bases, 6 bases remained unmatched. The CDR3 spells CASSTGQGANYEQYF. CDR3 coding DNA: TGTGCCAGCAGCACGGGACAGGGGGCGAACTACGAGCAGTACTTC.

The table lists this clonotype with many counts. This chain joins TRBV7-2 and TRBJ1-1; D is perhaps TRBD1 (5 bases). Germline V gene lookup returns CDR1 SGHTA and CDR2 FQGNSA. The germline V and J ends were trimmed by 6 bases and 5 bases, with 7 bases remaining between them. The CDR3 has 11 amino acids. CDR3 sequence: CASRGRTEAFF. As DNA, the CDR3 is TGTGCCAGCAGGGGGCGGACTGAAGCTTTCTTT.

This clonotype has ten or more counts. The chain carries TRBV27 and TRBJ1-5, with 9 bases lining up with TRBD1. Germline CDR1 and CDR2: MNHEY and SMNVEV (reference sequence). The V gene end was trimmed by 5 bases and the J gene end by 6 bases; junction bases not matched to a gene: 5. This CDR3 contains 14 residues. Written as DNA, the CDR3 is TGTGCCAGCAGTCTACAGGGGGCGGGTCAGCCCCAGCATTTT. Translated, it gives CASSLQGAGQPQHF.

This clonotype appeared many times. This chain links TRBV12-3 or TRBV12-4 with TRBJ2-5; the D gene is possibly TRBD2 (6 bases). The V gene lost 7 bases and the J gene lost 7 bases, with 16 bases spanning the gap. The CDR3 is 13 residues long. The CDR3: CASTPGGAGTQYF. The CDR3 DNA sequence: TGTGCCAGCACCCCAGGAGGGGCCGGGACCCAGTACTTC.

A few counts support this clonotype. This chain links TRBV20-1 with TRBJ1-3; 7 bases agree with TRBD1. CDR3 length: 12 amino acids. Germline lookup yields CDR1 DFQATT and CDR2 SNEGSKA (reference sequence). Here the CDR3 reads CGGGHSGNTIYF. The CDR3 DNA sequence: TGCGGAGGGGGCCACTCTGGAAACACCATATATTTT.

This clonotype was observed many times. The chain has TRBV7-3 and TRBJ2-7; 10 bases map to TRBD1. The CDR3 has 14 residues. Germline-derived CDR1 and CDR2 are SGHTA and FQGTGA. The V segment lost 5 bases and the J segment 5 bases; nucleotides outside the gene matches: 6. The CDR3 region has the DNA TGTGCCAGCAGCCGGGGACAGGGGAGGAACGAGCAGTACTTC. It yields the protein CASSRGQGRNEQYF.

Ten or more counts support this clonotype. The rearrangement links TRBV5-1 to TRBJ2-7; possibly TRBD2 for D (6 bases). The V gene's germline CDR1 is SGHRS and CDR2 YFSETQ. The CDR3 has 15 residues. Between the trimmed V and J ends, which lost 3 bases and 2 bases, there was a span of 15 bases. CDR3 in amino acids: CASSWTKGGAYEQYF. CDR3 sequence (DNA): TGCGCCAGCAGCTGGACCAAAGGAGGGGCCTACGAGCAGTACTTC.

The V and J genes are TRBV29-1 and TRBJ2-2; D gene ambiguous. V lost 6 bases to trimming and J lost 4 bases, with 15 bases between them. This CDR3 contains 14 residues. CDR1 SQVTM and CDR2 ANQGSEA come from the germline V gene. Written as DNA, the CDR3 is TGCAGCGTGGCCGGAGCAGTCTCCACCGGGGAGCTGTTTTTT. It translates to CSVAGAVSTGELFF.

The chain has TRBV9 and TRBJ1-2; the D gene is possibly TRBD1 (5 bases). CDR1 is SGDLS, CDR2 YYNGEE, per germline. This CDR3 spans 15 amino acids. Trimming shortened V by 5 bases and J by 5 bases, and 19 bases separated the two germline ends. This CDR3 reads CASSNTRDYWYGYTF. CDR3 nucleotides: TGTGCCAGCAGTAATACGCGGGACTATTGGTATGGCTACACCTTC.

This clonotype was recorded at least ten times. The chain uses TRBV12-3 or TRBV12-4 and TRBJ2-5, with D possibly matching TRBD2 (7 bases). The CDR3 loop spans 13 amino acids. Trimming took off 5 bases at V and 5 bases at J, with 12 bases between the two ends. The CDR3 DNA follows: TGTGCCAGCAGTGTCGGGGGGCCCGAGACCCAGTACTTC. Protein product: CASSVGGPETQYF.

This clonotype turned up a few times. This rearrangement joins TRBV29-1 to TRBJ1-1; no firm D call. V lost 6 bases, J lost 4 bases, and 12 bases lay in between. The CDR3 runs 12 residues. CDR1 and CDR2 from the germline V gene are SQVTM and ANQGSEA. This CDR3 is CSVKYEGTEAFF. CDR3 nucleotide sequence: TGCAGCGTAAAGTACGAGGGCACTGAAGCTTTCTTT.